The 24 T cell receptor beta chains in this list originate from one sample, sequenced in a study of PD-1 blockade in classical Hodgkin lymphoma. As to time point: cycle 4 day 1 (C4D1), after 5 to 7 weeks of nivolumab. Exposure to brentuximab vedotin varied, and each patient had relapsed following autologous stem cell transplantation. This table comes from immunoSEQ multiplex PCR, and its TCRdb copy is limited to in-frame clones, with some not included. The sample shows over 60,000 clones, roughly 92% of them seen only once. The sample was peripheral blood mononuclear cells (PBMCs), taken before the fourth cycle of nivolumab. The receptors stem from a human donor with classical Hodgkin lymphoma.

The gene calls are TRBV7-9 and TRBJ1-5; D is ambiguous. The CDR3 is 12 residues long. The ends were cut back, 5 bases at V and 9 bases at J, with 11 bases in the middle. Germline V CDR1 and CDR2: SEHNR, FQNEAQ (reference sequence). The CDR3 nucleotides are TGTGCCAGCAGCGTAACGCTCGGGCCCCAGCATTTT. It yields the protein CASSVTLGPQHF.

This chain connects TRBV12-5 to TRBJ2-3, with D uncertain. This CDR3 region has 12 residues. The germline V gene encodes CDR1 LGHNT and CDR2 FRNRAP. Trimming stripped 3 bases from V and 4 bases from J, with 5 bases between. CDR3 in amino acids: CASGLSPDTQYF. The CDR3 DNA sequence: TGTGCTAGTGGTTTAAGTCCAGATACGCAGTATTTT.

The table lists this clone with a count of one. The chain carries TRBV5-8 and TRBJ2-5, with 10 bases fitting TRBD1. Germline V gene lookup returns CDR1 SGHTS and CDR2 YDEGEE. The CDR3 totals 15 residues. The J segment lost 1 base and the V segment lost 0 bases, leaving 0 bases of the junction unmatched. The CDR3 bases are TGTGCCAGCAGCTTGGGGACAGGGGGCCAAGAGACCCAGTACTTC. It specifies CASSLGTGGQETQYF.

This chain joins TRBV19 and TRBJ2-1; D gene unclear. The V and J ends lost 6 bases and 7 bases respectively, with 13 bases between them. The CDR3 covers 13 residues. The germline CDR1 and CDR2 sequences are LNHDA and SQIVND (reference sequence). The CDR3 DNA sequence: TGTGCCAGTAGATCCCCGGTGGGGAATGAGCAGTTCTTC. This gives the protein CASRSPVGNEQFF.

This rearrangement joins TRBV4-1 to TRBJ2-7; TRBD2 matches 10 bases. Germline assignment: CDR1 MGHRA and CDR2 YSYEKL. The CDR3 has 15 residues. After removal of 3 bases from V and 2 bases from J, the junction contained 4 bases not matched to a gene. The CDR3 coding sequence is TGCGCCAGCAGCCACCTAGCGGGAGTTCCCTACGAGCAGTACTTC. Encoded protein: CASSHLAGVPYEQYF.

This clone is a singleton in its sample. The chain employs TRBV9 and TRBJ1-4, with D perhaps TRBD1 (6 bases). The CDR3 has 14 residues. The V gene's germline CDR1 is SGDLS and CDR2 YYNGEE. The V end lost 4 bases, the J end lost 4 bases, and 11 bases lay between the germline ends. The CDR3 here is CASSNTGNNEKLFF. In DNA form, the CDR3 reads TGTGCCAGCAGCAACACAGGGAATAATGAAAAACTGTTTTTT.

The chain combines TRBV13 with TRBJ2-2, with a tentative D call TRBD2 (5 bases). The CDR3 is 16 residues long. The germline V and J ends were trimmed by 6 bases and 4 bases, with 18 bases remaining between them. Germline loops: CDR1 PRHDT, CDR2 FYEKMQ (reference sequence). Written as DNA, the CDR3 is TGTGCCAGCAGTCCCCCCACGGGGAGTTTCACCGGGGAGCTGTTTTTT. It encodes CASSPPTGSFTGELFF.

V and J are TRBV5-1 and TRBJ1-6; the D gene is possibly TRBD1 (6 bases). Germline-derived CDR1 and CDR2 are SGHRS and YFSETQ. V was pared by 0 bases and J by 7 bases, with 11 bases between. This CDR3 has 15 residues. The CDR3 here is CASSLAFQGNSPLHF. The DNA of the CDR3 is TGCGCCAGCAGCTTGGCCTTCCAGGGGAATTCACCCCTCCACTTT. The whole variable domain, filled in from reference TRBV5-1 and TRBJ1-6, reads KAGVTQTPRYLIKTRGQQVTLSCSPISGHRSVSWYQQTPGQGLQFLFEYFSETQRNKGNFPGRFSGRQFSNSRSEMNVSTLELGDSALYLCASSLAFQGNSPLHFGNGTRLTVT.

The chain is built from TRBV19 and TRBJ1-6; 9 bases are shared with TRBD1. The CDR3 sequence is 15 residues long. J lost 10 bases, V lost 5 bases, and 9 bases had no gene match. The germline CDR1 and CDR2 sequences are LNHDA and SQIVND (reference sequence). CDR3 sequence reads: CASSLRTGVQSPLHF. Here the CDR3 DNA reads TGTGCCAGTAGTCTCCGGACAGGGGTACAATCACCCCTCCACTTT. Using reference TRBV19 and TRBJ1-6 for the parts outside the CDR3, the full variable domain is DGGITQSPKYLFRKEGQNVTLSCEQNLNHDAMYWYRQDPGQGLRLIYYSQIVNDFQKGDIAEGYSVSREKKESFPLTVTSAQKNPTAFYLCASSLRTGVQSPLHFGNGTRLTVT.

The V gene is TRBV10-3, the J gene TRBJ1-1; D not resolved. CDR1 is ENHRY and CDR2 is SYGVKD in the germline V gene. Trimming cost V 10 bases and J 3 bases, with 15 bases left between them. The CDR3 totals 13 residues. CDR3 bases: TGTGCCACCACGGCTTGGAGGGACACTGAAGCTTTCTTT. This gives the protein CATTAWRDTEAFF.

This clone has a handful of counts. V usage is TRBV11-3 and J usage is TRBJ2-1; D may match TRBD1 or TRBD2 (5 bases each). V was clipped by 3 bases and J by 10 bases, with 13 bases between them. CDR1 is SGHNT, CDR2 YENEEA, per germline. The CDR3 spans 13 residues. CDR3 amino acids: CASSFGGTSEQFF. CDR3 DNA sequence: TGTGCCAGCAGCTTTGGGGGAACAAGCGAGCAGTTCTTC.

This rearrangement joins TRBV27 to TRBJ1-5; the D is unclear. CDR3 size: 14 residues. Trimming left V 11 bases short and J 0 bases short, with 14 bases between. The germline V gene has CDR1 MNHEY and CDR2 SMNVEV (reference sequence). In DNA form, the CDR3 reads TGTGCCGTCGGGCGGGCATATAGCAATCAGCCCCAGCATTTT. Translation: CAVGRAYSNQPQHF.

The CDR3 spells CASSLESGRRPQQFF. The CDR3 nucleotides read TGTGCCAGCAGCTTGGAGTCAGGCCGACGCCCTCAGCAGTTCTTC. The chain joins TRBV5-4 to TRBJ2-1; D remains unclear. This CDR3 is 15 amino acids long. V was cut by 0 bases and J by 11 bases, with 18 bases left in between. The germline gives CDR1 SGHNT, CDR2 YYREEE (reference sequence).

In this sample, this clone turned up once. The J gene is TRBJ1-4, the V gene TRBV21-1; TRBD1, as called in the table, went unchecked against the DNA. TRBV21-1 is a pseudogene segment. The length of the CDR3 is 18 residues. The CDR3 region is CASSKRDQEGQGFEKLFF. In DNA, the CDR3 is TGTGCCAGCAGCAAAAGGGACCAGGAGGGACAGGGCTTTGAAAAACTGTTTTTT.

This clone was seen more than once but under ten times. The gene calls are TRBV6-5 and TRBJ2-2, with D perhaps given as TRBD1 or TRBD2 (6 bases each). The CDR3 length is 16 residues. The V end lost 4 bases, the J end lost 4 bases, and 16 bases lay between the germline ends. Germline assignment: CDR1 MNHEY and CDR2 SVGAGI. For the CDR3, the DNA is TGTGCCAGCAGTTTCTCGACCAGGGGAGGCACCGGGGAGCTGTTTTTT. It yields the protein CASSFSTRGGTGELFF.

V usage is TRBV9 and J usage is TRBJ1-5; TRBD1 agrees at 7 bases. The germline V gene encodes CDR1 SGDLS and CDR2 YYNGEE. V lost 0 bases to trimming and J lost 1 base; unmatched junction nucleotides: 1. The CDR3 consists of 15 residues. DNA for the CDR3: TGTGCCAGCAGCGTAGGGGGACAGAGCAATCAGCCCCAGCATTTT. This sequence encodes CASSVGGQSNQPQHF.

The chain is built from TRBV10-2 and TRBJ2-5, with D possibly matching TRBD2 (6 bases). Germline values: CDR1 WSHSY, CDR2 SAAADI. V lost 4 bases and J 10 bases, leaving 19 bases between the germline ends. The CDR3 totals 14 residues. CDR3 DNA sequence: TGCGCCAGCAGTGTCACTAGCTGGGGTGGGGACCAGTACTTC. Its translation: CASSVTSWGGDQYF.

The V call is TRBV5-6, the J call TRBJ2-3, with D perhaps TRBD1 or TRBD2 (6 bases each). The ends were cut back, 3 bases at V and 2 bases at J, with 13 bases in the middle. CDR1 and CDR2 from the germline V gene are SGHDT and YYEEEE. The CDR3 spans 15 residues. In nucleotides, the CDR3 is TGTGCCAGCAGCTCGGGGGCAGGGTACACAGATACGCAGTATTTT. It specifies CASSSGAGYTDTQYF.

The CDR3 region has the DNA TGTGCCAGCAGTACATCAAATCTCTACGAGCAGTACTTC. Its protein product is CASSTSNLYEQYF. V gene TRBV6-5 combines with J gene TRBJ2-7, with D unclear. Germline V CDR1 and CDR2: MNHEY, SVGAGI. The CDR3 runs to 13 residues. Trimming removed 5 bases from V and 3 bases from J, with 11 bases in between.

This clone was recorded only once. The J gene is TRBJ1-2, the V gene TRBV7-2, with 7 nucleotides matching TRBD1. This CDR3 region has 16 residues. CDR1 SGHTA and CDR2 FQGNSA come from the germline V gene. The trim removed 5 bases at V and 7 bases at J, leaving 16 bases unmatched. CDR3 DNA sequence: TGTGCCAGCAGCCTACAACCTGGACAGGCCAAGGCTGGCTACACCTTC. This sequence encodes CASSLQPGQAKAGYTF.

The chain is built from TRBV6-5 and TRBJ2-2, with 9 nucleotides matching TRBD1. The CDR3 spans 13 residues. Germline V lookup: CDR1 MNHEY, CDR2 SVGAGI. Losses at the gene ends were 4 bases for V and 15 bases for J; bases not matched to a gene: 9. CDR3 nucleotide sequence: TGTGCCAGCAGTTGGGGGGACAGGGCAGCTGTGTTTTTT. Protein product: CASSWGDRAAVFF.

V usage is TRBV28 and J usage is TRBJ2-3, with TRBD2 matching 8 bases. This CDR3 is built from 15 residues. Germline CDR1 is MDHEN and CDR2 is SYDVKM. Unmatched junction bases numbered 5, after V lost 4 bases and J lost 2 bases. CDR3 sequence: CASSSGAGATDTQYF. In nucleotides, the CDR3 is TGTGCCAGCAGTTCAGGAGCGGGGGCCACAGATACGCAGTATTTT. The whole variable domain, filled in from reference TRBV28 and TRBJ2-3, reads DVKVTQSSRYLVKRTGEKVFLECVQDMDHENMFWYRQDPGLGLRLIYFSYDVKMKEKGDIPEGYSVSREKKERFSLILESASTNQTSMYLCASSSGAGATDTQYFGPGTRLTVL.

The chain employs TRBV7-9 and TRBJ2-2; perhaps TRBD2 as D (5 bases). V lost 4 bases and J 4 bases, leaving 7 bases between the germline ends. The germline CDR1 and CDR2 sequences are SEHNR and FQNEAQ (reference sequence). The CDR3 is made up of 13 amino acids. CDR3 sequence reads: CASSSGFTGELFF. The CDR3 DNA follows: TGTGCCAGCAGCTCGGGATTCACCGGGGAGCTGTTTTTT.

The chain couples TRBV27 to TRBJ2-3; 10 bases line up with TRBD2. V shed 6 bases and J 6 bases; nucleotides not matched to a gene: 15. The germline V gene has CDR1 MNHEY and CDR2 SMNVEV (reference sequence). The CDR3 contains 17 residues. DNA for the CDR3: TGTGCCAGCAGGAAACGGACTAGCGGAGGGGTAGGGGATACGCAGTATTTT. Its translation: CASRKRTSGGVGDTQYF.